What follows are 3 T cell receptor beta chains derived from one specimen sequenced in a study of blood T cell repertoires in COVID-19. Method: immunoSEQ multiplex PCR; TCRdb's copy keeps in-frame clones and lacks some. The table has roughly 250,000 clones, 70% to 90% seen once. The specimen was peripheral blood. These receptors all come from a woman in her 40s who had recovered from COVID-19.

This chain's CDR3 is CASGDRTRETQYF. CDR3 coding DNA: TGTGCCAGCGGCGACAGGACCAGGGAGACCCAGTACTTC. The gene calls are TRBV25-1 and TRBJ2-5; TRBD1 is a possible D gene (6 bases). Germline CDR1 MGHDK, CDR2 SYGVNS. With 8 bases removed from V and 5 bases from J, the gap between germline ends came to 15 bases. CDR3 length: 13 amino acids.

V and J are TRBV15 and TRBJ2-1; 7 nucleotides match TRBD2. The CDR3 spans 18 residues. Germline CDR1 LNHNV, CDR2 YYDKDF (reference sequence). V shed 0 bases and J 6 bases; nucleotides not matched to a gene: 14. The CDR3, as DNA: TGTGCCACCAGCAGAGAGGGGTTATCGGGACTATCCCCCAATGAGCAGTTCTTC. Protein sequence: CATSREGLSGLSPNEQFF.

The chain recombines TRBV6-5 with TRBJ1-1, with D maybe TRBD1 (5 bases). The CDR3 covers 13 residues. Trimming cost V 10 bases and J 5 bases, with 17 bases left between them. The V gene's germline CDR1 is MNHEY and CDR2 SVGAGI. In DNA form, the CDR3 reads TGTGCCACAACCCGGGGGGTTTGGACTGAAGCTTTCTTT. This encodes CATTRGVWTEAFF.